These T cell receptor beta chains were read from a single sample in a study of PD-1 blockade in classical Hodgkin lymphoma. Here immunoSEQ multiplex PCR was the method, and the copy in TCRdb shows in-frame clones only, minus some. The repertoire holds tens of thousands of clones, with more than 75% as singletons. The source material was peripheral blood mononuclear cells (PBMCs), sampled at baseline. Receptor source: a human donor with classical Hodgkin lymphoma. Both conserved end residues are part of each CDR3. Fields, in order: D gene, V gene, clone size, J gene, CDR3 DNA, CDR3 protein. A D gene is named only where the DNA matches it firmly. A row's size may be missing; if present it is once, few, many or a size class.

NA	TRBV19	NA	TRBJ2-3	TGTGCCAGTAGTATAGCGCTAGGGACCGCAGATACGCAGTATTTT	CASSIALGTADTQYF
TRBD1	TRBV11-2	few	TRBJ1-2	TGTGCCAGCAGCCCGACCGGGACAGAGCCTAATGGCTACACCTTC	CASSPTGTEPNGYTF
TRBD2	TRBV6-1	NA	TRBJ2-3	TGTGCCAGCAGTGAATCAGCGGGGGGGAAGACAGATACGCAGTATTTT	CASSESAGGKTDTQYF
NA	TRBV7-9	NA	TRBJ1-2	TGTGCCAGCAGCTTAGGAATGGGGACGGACGTCTATGGCTACACCTTC	CASSLGMGTDVYGYTF
TRBD2	TRBV10-3	NA	TRBJ2-1	TGTGCCATCAGTGCGCTAGCGGGGCAGTTCTTC	CAISALAGQFF
NA	TRBV18	NA	TRBJ2-7	TGTGCCAGCTCAAGTACGGTCGGGCCTTCCCCATCTTACGAGCAGTACTTC	CASSSTVGPSPSYEQYF
TRBD1	TRBV7-6	NA	TRBJ2-2	TGTGCCAGCAGCCAGGACAGGGGGACCGGGGAGCTGTTTTTT	CASSQDRGTGELFF
NA	TRBV10-3	NA	TRBJ2-6	TGTGCCATCGCGAGCCCGACGGGCTCTGGGGCCAACGTCCTGACTTTC	CAIASPTGSGANVLTF
TRBD2	TRBV27	NA	TRBJ2-3	TGTGCCAGCAGTTCCCCCCCGGTGTTAGCGGGAACAGATACGCAGTATTTT	CASSSPPVLAGTDTQYF
TRBD1	TRBV19	few	TRBJ2-7	TGTGCCAGTAGTAACCGGGACAGGGCATCCTACGAGCAGTACTTC	CASSNRDRASYEQYF
NA	TRBV5-6	NA	TRBJ1-1	TGTGCCAGCACCCTGCGGGGTGGCACTGAAGCTTTCTTT	CASTLRGGTEAFF
TRBD2	TRBV11-2	once	TRBJ2-1	TGTGCCAGCAGCTGGGGACTAGCGGGTTCCTACAATGAGCAGTTCTTC	CASSWGLAGSYNEQFF
NA	TRBV29-1	NA	TRBJ2-5	TGCAGCGTTGAAGATCATCTCAGGCCTGGGGAGACCCAGTACTTC	CSVEDHLRPGETQYF
NA	TRBV2	NA	TRBJ1-5	TGTGCCAGCAGTCAGGACCGGGACGAATATAGCAATCAGCCCCAGCATTTT	CASSQDRDEYSNQPQHF
NA	TRBV27	NA	TRBJ1-1	TGTGCCAGCAGTTTAGTCGGGGGGGGACCCACTGAAGCTTTCTTT	CASSLVGGGPTEAFF
NA	TRBV5-6	NA	TRBJ2-3	TGTGCCAGCAGCTTAGGGGGACTCGAAGAAGGATCAGATACGCAGTATTTT	CASSLGGLEEGSDTQYF
NA	TRBV10-1	NA	TRBJ2-5	TGCGCCAGCAGTGACTCTAGGGTCCCGAACCTCCAAGAGACCCAGTACTTC	CASSDSRVPNLQETQYF
NA	TRBV19	once	TRBJ1-1	TGTGCCAGTAGTAGTTATTCAGGACTTAACACTGAAGCTTTCTTT	CASSSYSGLNTEAFF
NA	TRBV27	NA	TRBJ1-2	TGTGCCAGCAGTCCCATCCCATGGACAACATCCCCTAACTATGGCTACACCTTC	CASSPIPWTTSPNYGYTF
TRBD1	TRBV5-5	NA	TRBJ1-6	TGTGCCAGCAGCTTGTACAGGGGTGAGTCACCCCTCCACTTT	CASSLYRGESPLHF
TRBD2	TRBV7-9	NA	TRBJ2-1	TGTGCCAGCAGCTTAGCGGGTGGAGCGGGGGTATACAATGAGCAGTTCTTC	CASSLAGGAGVYNEQFF
TRBD2	TRBV27	once	TRBJ2-7	TGTGCCAGCAGCACTAGCGAGAGCTACGAGCAGTACTTC	CASSTSESYEQYF
NA	TRBV7-2	NA	TRBJ1-3	TGTGCCAGCAGCTTATCCACCCCCTCTGGAAACACCATATATTTT	CASSLSTPSGNTIYF
TRBD1	TRBV2	NA	TRBJ1-5	TGTGCCAGCAGAGGGACAGACAGCAATCAGCCCCAGCATTTT	CASRGTDSNQPQHF
TRBD1	TRBV28	NA	TRBJ2-5	TGTGCCAGCAGCAGGGGGAGAGAGGAGACCCAGTACTTC	CASSRGREETQYF
NA	TRBV7-9	few	TRBJ2-5	TGTGCCAGCAGCTTAACGGAGACCCAGTACTTC	CASSLTETQYF
TRBD1	TRBV10-3	NA	TRBJ2-7	TGTGCCATCACCCCGGGACAGGGCAACCCCTACGAGCAGTACTTC	CAITPGQGNPYEQYF
TRBD2	TRBV27	NA	TRBJ2-1	TGTGCCACAGCGGGACTAGCTCGCAATGAGCAGTTCTTC	CATAGLARNEQFF
TRBD2	TRBV25-1	NA	TRBJ2-7	TGTGCCAGCAGTGAGGCGGGAGTAAAATACTACGAGCAGTACTTC	CASSEAGVKYYEQYF
NA	TRBV7-6	NA	TRBJ1-5	TGTGCCAGCAGCTTAGAGGCCTTCGGAAGTCAGCCCCAGCATTTT	CASSLEAFGSQPQHF
TRBD2	TRBV11-3	few	TRBJ2-2	TGTGCCAGCAGCCAGACTAGCGGGGGGGCCGTCACCGGGGAGCTGTTTTTT	CASSQTSGGAVTGELFF
NA	TRBV7-6	NA	TRBJ2-7	TGTGCCAGCAGCTCCAGAGCAGGGCCCTACGAGCAGTACTTC	CASSSRAGPYEQYF
TRBD1	TRBV10-3	few	TRBJ1-3	TGTGCCATCAGCGACAGGGTCTCTGGAAACACCATATATTTT	CAISDRVSGNTIYF
TRBD2	TRBV28	NA	TRBJ2-5	TGTGCCAGCAGTAAGACTAGCATAGAGACCCAGTACTTC	CASSKTSIETQYF
NA	TRBV25-1	NA	TRBJ1-3	TGTGCCAGCAGTGAATATATCTCCGGTGTCTCTGGAAACACCATATATTTT	CASSEYISGVSGNTIYF
NA	TRBV7-2	few	TRBJ2-3	TGTGCCAGCAGCTTTCTAGACTTCCCAGATACGCAGTATTTT	CASSFLDFPDTQYF
NA	TRBV14	NA	TRBJ2-6	TGTGCCAGCAGCCAAGTGACATCGGTTGACAGAACCGACTCTGGGGCCAACGTCCTGACTTTC	CASSQVTSVDRTDSGANVLTF
TRBD2	TRBV25-1	NA	TRBJ2-5	TGTGCCAGCAGTGAATATTCAGGACTAGCGGCACAAGAGACCCAGTACTTC	CASSEYSGLAAQETQYF
NA	TRBV27	NA	TRBJ2-7	TGTGCCAGCAGTTTACAGGGGCGGGCCTACGAGCAGTACTTC	CASSLQGRAYEQYF
NA	TRBV6-5	NA	TRBJ1-6	TGTGCCAGCGGTCGGCCCTATAATTCACCCCTCCACTTT	CASGRPYNSPLHF
NA	TRBV28	NA	TRBJ1-1	TGTGCCAGCAGTTTAGGCCACACAGTAGACACTGAAGCTTTCTTT	CASSLGHTVDTEAFF
NA	TRBV5-4	NA	TRBJ1-2	TGTGCCAGCAGCCCCATTGGGGGAAACCTATATGGCTACACCTTC	CASSPIGGNLYGYTF
TRBD1	TRBV18	NA	TRBJ1-2	TGTGCCAGCTCCCCGGGACAGGGAGGATATGGCTACACCTTC	CASSPGQGGYGYTF
TRBD1	TRBV7-9	NA	TRBJ2-1	TGTGCCAGCAGCCACCGGGACAGGCCCTACAATGAGCAGTTCTTC	CASSHRDRPYNEQFF
NA	TRBV27	once	TRBJ1-2	TGTGCCAGCAGTCCACAGGGAATCTCAGGGGGCTACACCTTC	CASSPQGISGGYTF
NA	TRBV28	NA	TRBJ2-7	TGTGCCAGCAGCCGCTATGGGATCGCCCGCGAGCAGTACTTC	CASSRYGIAREQYF
TRBD1	TRBV7-2	once	TRBJ2-5	TGTGCCAGCAGCTTTGACAGGGGGCGTGAGACCCAGTACTTC	CASSFDRGRETQYF
TRBD1	TRBV6-5	NA	TRBJ2-2	TGTGCCAGCAGTAACGACAGGGCTTCCGGGGAGCTGTTTTTT	CASSNDRASGELFF
NA	TRBV4-1	NA	TRBJ1-4	TGCGCCAGCAGCCATCAAACCGGGACGACTAATGAAAAACTGTTTTTT	CASSHQTGTTNEKLFF
NA	TRBV11-2	NA	TRBJ2-2	TGTGCCAGCAGCTTAATGGGGGAGGTTCACGGGGAGCTGTTTTTT	CASSLMGEVHGELFF
NA	TRBV6-6	NA	TRBJ1-5	TGTGCCAGCAGTTACCCCCCGGATCAGCCCCAGCATTTT	CASSYPPDQPQHF
NA	TRBV7-8	NA	TRBJ1-2	TGTGCCAGCAGTCCCCCTCCGGGAGTCGGGTCCAGGCGCTACACCTTC	CASSPPPGVGSRRYTF